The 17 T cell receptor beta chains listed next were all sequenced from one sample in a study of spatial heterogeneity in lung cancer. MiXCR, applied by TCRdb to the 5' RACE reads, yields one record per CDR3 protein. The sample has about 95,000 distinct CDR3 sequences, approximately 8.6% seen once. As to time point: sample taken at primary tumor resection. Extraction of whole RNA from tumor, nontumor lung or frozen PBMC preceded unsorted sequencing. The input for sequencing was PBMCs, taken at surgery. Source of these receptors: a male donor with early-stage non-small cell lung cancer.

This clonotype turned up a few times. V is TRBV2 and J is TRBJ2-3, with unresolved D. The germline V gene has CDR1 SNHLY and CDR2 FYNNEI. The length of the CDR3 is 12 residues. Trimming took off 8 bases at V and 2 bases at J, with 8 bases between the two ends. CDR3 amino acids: CASRNPTDTQYF. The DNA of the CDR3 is TGTGCCAGCCGGAACCCCACAGATACGCAGTATTTT.

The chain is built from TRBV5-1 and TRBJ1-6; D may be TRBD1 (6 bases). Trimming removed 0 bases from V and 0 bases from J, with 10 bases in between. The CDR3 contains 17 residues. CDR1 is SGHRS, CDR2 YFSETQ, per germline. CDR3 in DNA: TGCGCCAGCAGCTTGGGGACAGCGAGCTCCTATAATTCACCCCTCCACTTT. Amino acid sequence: CASSLGTASSYNSPLHF.

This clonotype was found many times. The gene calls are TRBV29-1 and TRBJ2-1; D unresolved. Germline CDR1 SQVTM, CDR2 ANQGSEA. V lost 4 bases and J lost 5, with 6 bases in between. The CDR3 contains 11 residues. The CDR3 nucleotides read TGCAGCGTTGCCCCGAACAATGAGCAGTTCTTC. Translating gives CSVAPNNEQFF.

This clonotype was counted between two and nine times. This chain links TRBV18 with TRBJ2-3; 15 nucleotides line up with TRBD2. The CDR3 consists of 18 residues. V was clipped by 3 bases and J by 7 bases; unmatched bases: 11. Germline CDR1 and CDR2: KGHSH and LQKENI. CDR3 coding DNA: TGTGCCAGCTCACCTATCCGGACTAGCGGGGGGGCCGGGAATACGCAGTATTTT. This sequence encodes CASSPIRTSGGAGNTQYF.

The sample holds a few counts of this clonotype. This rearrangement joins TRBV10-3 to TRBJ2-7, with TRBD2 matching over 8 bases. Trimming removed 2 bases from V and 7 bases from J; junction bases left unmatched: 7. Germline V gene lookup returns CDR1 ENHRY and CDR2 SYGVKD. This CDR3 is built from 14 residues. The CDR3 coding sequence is TGTGCCATCAGTGAGCCATTCGCGGGGGGAGAGCAGTACTTC. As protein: CAISEPFAGGEQYF.

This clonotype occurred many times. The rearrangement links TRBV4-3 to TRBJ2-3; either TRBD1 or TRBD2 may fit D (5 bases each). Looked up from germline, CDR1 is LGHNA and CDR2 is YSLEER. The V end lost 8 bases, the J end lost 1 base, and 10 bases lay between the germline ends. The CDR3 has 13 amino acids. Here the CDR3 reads CASAWDRTDTQYF. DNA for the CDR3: TGCGCCAGCGCCTGGGACCGCACAGATACGCAGTATTTT.

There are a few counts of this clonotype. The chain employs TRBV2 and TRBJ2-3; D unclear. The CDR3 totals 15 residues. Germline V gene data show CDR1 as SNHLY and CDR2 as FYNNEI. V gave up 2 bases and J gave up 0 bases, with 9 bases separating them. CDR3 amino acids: CASSEMRPSTDTQYF. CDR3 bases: TGTGCCAGCAGTGAAATGCGGCCTAGCACAGATACGCAGTATTTT.

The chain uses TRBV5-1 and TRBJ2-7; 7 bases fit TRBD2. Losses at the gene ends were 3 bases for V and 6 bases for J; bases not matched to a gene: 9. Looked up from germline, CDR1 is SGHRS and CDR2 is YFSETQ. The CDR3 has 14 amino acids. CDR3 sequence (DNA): TGCGCCAGCAGCTCGGAACCGGGACTACCCGAGCAGTACTTC. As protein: CASSSEPGLPEQYF.

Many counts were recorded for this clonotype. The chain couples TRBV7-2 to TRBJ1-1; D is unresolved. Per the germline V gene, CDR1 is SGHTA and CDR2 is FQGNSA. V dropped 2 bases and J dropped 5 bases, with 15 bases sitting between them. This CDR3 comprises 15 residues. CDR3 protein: CASSLTRADGTEAFF. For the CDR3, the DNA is TGTGCCAGCAGCTTAACGAGGGCCGATGGAACTGAAGCTTTCTTT.

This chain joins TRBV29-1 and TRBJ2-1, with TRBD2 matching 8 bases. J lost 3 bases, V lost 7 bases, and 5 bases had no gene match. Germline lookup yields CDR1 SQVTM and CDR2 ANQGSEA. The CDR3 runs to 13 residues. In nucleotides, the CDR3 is TGCAGCGCGAAGCGGGAGCTCTACAATGAGCAGTTCTTC. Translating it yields CSAKRELYNEQFF.

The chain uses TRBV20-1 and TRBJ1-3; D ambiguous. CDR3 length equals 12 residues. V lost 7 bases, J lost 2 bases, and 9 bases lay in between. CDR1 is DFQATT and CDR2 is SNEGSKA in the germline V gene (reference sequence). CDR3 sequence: CSVRGTGNTIYF. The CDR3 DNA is TGCAGTGTAAGAGGGACTGGAAACACCATATATTTT.

The CDR3 loop is CASSLEDYTQYF. The DNA of the CDR3 is TGTGCCAGCAGTTTAGAGGACTATACGCAGTATTTT. The J gene is TRBJ2-3, the V gene TRBV28, with a possible D match to TRBD2 (5 bases). The germline gives CDR1 MDHEN, CDR2 SYDVKM. With 2 bases removed from V and 7 bases from J, the gap between germline ends came to 7 bases. The length of the CDR3 is 12 residues.

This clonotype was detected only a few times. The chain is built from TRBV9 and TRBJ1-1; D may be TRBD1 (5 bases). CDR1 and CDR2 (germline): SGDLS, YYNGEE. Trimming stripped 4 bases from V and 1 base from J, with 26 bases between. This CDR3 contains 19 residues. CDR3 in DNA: TGTGCCAGCAGCACTGGGCCGGGACCTTCTCACCTCCCGAACACTGAAGCTTTCTTT. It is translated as CASSTGPGPSHLPNTEAFF.

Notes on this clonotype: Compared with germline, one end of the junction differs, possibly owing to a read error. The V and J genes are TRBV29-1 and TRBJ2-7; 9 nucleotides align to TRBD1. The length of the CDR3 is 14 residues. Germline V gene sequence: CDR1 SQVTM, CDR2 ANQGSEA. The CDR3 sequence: CCVEVLGQGNEQYF. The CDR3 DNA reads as TGCTGCGTTGAAGTTTTGGGACAGGGTAACGAGCAGTACTTC.

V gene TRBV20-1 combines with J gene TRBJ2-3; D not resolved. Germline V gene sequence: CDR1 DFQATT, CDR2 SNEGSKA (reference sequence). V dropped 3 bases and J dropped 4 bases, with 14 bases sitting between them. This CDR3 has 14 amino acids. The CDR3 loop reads CSASHSKPPDTQYF. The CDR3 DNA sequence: TGCAGTGCTAGCCACTCCAAACCGCCAGATACGCAGTATTTT.

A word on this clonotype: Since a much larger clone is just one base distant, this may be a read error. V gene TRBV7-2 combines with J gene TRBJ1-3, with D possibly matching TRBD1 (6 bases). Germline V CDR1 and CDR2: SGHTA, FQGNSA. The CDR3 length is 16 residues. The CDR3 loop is CVSSLDPWTVGNTIYF. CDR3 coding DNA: TGTGTCAGCAGCTTAGACCCCTGGACAGTCGGAAACACCATATATTTT.

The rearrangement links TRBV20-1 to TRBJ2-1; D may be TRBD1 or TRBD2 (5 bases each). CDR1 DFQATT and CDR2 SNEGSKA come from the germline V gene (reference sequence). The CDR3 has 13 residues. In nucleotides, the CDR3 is TGCAGCTGGTTTGGGACCTCCTACAATGAGCAGTTCTTC. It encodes CSWFGTSYNEQFF.